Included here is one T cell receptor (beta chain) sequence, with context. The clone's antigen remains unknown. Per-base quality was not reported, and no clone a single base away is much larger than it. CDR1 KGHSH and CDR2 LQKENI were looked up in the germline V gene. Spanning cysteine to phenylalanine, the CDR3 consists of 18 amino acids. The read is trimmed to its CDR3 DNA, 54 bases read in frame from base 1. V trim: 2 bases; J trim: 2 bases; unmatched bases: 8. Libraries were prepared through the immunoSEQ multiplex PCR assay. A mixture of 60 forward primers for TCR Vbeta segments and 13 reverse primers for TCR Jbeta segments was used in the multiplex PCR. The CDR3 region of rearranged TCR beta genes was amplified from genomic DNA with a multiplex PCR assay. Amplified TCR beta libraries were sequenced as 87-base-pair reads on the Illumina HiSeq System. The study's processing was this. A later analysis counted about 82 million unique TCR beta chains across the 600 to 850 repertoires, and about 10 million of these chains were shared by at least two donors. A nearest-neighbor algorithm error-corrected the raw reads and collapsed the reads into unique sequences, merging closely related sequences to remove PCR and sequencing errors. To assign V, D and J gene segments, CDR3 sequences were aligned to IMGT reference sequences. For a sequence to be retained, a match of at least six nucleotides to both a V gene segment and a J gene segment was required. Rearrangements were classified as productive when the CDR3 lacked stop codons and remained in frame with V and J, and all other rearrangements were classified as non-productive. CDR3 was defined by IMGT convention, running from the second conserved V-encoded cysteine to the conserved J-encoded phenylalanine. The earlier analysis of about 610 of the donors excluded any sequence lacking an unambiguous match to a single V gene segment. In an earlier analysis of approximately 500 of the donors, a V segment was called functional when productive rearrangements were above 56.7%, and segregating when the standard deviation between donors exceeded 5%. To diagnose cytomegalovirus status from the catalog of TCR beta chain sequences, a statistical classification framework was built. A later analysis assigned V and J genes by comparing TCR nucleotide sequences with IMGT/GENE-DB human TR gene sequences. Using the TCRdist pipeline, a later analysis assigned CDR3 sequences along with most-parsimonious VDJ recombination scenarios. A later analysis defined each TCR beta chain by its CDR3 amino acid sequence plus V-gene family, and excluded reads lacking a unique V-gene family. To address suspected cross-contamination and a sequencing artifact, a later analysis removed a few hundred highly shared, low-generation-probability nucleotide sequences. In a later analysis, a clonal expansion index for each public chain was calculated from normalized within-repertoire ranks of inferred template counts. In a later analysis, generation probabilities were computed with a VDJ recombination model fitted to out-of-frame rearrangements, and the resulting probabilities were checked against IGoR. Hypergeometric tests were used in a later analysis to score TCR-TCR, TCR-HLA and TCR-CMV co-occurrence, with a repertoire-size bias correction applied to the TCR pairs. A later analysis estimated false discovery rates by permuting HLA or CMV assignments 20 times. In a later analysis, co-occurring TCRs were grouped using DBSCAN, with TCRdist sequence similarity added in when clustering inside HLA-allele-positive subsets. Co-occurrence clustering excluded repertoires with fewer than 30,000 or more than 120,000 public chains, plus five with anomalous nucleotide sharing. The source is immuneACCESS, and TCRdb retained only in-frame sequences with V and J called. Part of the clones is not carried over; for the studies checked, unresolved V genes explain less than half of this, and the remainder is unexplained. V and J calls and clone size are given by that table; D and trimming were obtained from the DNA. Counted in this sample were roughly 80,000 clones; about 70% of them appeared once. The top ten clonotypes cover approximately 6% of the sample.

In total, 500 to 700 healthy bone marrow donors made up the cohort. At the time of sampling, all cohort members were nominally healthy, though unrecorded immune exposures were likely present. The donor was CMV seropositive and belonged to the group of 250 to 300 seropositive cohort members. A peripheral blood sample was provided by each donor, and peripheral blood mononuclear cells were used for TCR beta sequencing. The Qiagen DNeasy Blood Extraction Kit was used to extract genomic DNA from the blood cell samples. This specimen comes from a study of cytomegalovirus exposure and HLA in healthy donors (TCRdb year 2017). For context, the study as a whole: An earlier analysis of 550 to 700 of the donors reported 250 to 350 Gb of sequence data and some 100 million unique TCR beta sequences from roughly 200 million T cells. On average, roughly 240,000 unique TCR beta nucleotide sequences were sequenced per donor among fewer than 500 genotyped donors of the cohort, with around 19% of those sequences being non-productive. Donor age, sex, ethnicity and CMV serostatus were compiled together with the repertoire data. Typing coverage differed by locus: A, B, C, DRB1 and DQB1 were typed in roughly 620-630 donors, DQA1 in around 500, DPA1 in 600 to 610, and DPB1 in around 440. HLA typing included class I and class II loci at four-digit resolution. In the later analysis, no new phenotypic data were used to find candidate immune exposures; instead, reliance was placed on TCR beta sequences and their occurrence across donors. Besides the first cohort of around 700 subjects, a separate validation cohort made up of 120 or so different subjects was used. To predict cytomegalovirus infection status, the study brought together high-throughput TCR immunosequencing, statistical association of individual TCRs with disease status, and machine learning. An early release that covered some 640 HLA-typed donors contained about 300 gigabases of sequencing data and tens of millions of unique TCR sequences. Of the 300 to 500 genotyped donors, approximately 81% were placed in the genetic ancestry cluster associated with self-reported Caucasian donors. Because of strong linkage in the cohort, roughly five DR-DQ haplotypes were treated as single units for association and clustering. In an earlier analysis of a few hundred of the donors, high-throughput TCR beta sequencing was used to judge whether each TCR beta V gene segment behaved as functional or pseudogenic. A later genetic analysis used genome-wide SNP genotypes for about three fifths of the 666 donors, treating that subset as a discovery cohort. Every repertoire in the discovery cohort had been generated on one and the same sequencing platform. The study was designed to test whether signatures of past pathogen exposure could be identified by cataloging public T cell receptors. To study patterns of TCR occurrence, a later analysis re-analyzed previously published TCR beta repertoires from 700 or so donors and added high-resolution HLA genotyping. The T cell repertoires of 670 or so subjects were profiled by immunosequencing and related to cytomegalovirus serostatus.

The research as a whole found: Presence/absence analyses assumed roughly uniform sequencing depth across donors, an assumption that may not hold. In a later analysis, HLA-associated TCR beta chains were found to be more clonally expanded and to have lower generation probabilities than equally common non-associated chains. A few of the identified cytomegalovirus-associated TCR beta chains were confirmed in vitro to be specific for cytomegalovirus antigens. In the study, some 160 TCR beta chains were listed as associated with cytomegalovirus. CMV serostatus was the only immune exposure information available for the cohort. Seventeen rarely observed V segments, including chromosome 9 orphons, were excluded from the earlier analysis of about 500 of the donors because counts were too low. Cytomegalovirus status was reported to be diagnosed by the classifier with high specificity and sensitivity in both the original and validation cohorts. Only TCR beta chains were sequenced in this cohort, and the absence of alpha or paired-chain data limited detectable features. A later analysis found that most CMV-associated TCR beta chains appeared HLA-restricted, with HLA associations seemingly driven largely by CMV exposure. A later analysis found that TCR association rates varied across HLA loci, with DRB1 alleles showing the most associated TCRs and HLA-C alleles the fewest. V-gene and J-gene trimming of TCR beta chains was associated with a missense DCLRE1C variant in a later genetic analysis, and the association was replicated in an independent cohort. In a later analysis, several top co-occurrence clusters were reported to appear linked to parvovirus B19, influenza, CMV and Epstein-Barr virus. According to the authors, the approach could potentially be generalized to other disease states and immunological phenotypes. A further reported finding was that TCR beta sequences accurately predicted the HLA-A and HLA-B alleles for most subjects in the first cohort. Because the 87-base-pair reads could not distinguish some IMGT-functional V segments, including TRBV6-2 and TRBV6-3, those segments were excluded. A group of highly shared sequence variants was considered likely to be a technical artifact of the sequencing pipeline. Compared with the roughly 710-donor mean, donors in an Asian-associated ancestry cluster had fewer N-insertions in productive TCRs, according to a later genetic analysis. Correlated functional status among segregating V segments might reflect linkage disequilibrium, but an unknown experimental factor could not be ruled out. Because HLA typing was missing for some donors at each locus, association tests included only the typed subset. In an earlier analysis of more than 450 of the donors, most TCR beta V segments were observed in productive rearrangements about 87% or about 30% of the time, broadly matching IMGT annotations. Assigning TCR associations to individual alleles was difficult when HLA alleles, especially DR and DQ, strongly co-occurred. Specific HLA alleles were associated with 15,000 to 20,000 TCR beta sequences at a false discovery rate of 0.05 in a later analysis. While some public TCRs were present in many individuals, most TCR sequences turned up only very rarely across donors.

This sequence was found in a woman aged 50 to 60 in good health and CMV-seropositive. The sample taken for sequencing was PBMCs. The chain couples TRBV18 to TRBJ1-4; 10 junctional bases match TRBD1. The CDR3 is CASSPLTGGKDTNEKLFF. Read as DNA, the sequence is TGTGCCAGCTCACCATTGACAGGGGGCAAGGATACTAATGAAAAACTGTTTTTT.